These 8 T cell receptor beta chains were sequenced from one sample in a study of blood T cell repertoires in COVID-19. The table came from immunoSEQ multiplex PCR; TCRdb's copy has only in-frame clones and leaves some out. The repertoire includes a few hundred thousand clones, 70% to 90% of them detected once, and 6.5% to 8.5% sits in the top ten. The sequencing sample was made of PBMCs or T cells enriched from blood (not recorded which). The receptors here all came from a woman aged 40 to 50 with acute COVID-19.

The chain uses TRBV10-3 and TRBJ1-2, with 9 bases fitting TRBD1. V was pared by 9 bases and J by 3 bases, with 5 bases of the junction left unmatched. The CDR3 totals 13 residues. The V gene's germline CDR1 is ENHRY and CDR2 SYGVKD. The CDR3 bases are TGTGCCATGATGGGACAGGGCGACTATGGCTACACCTTC. Translating it yields CAMMGQGDYGYTF.

The chain uses TRBV5-4 and TRBJ2-1, with 12 bases identical to TRBD2. The J segment lost 0 bases and the V segment lost 4 bases, leaving 14 bases of the junction unmatched. CDR3 length: 20 amino acids. Germline loops: CDR1 SGHNT, CDR2 YYREEE (reference sequence). Here the CDR3 reads CASSSQLPSGRGSSYNEQFF. The CDR3, as DNA: TGTGCCAGCAGCAGTCAGTTACCTAGCGGGAGGGGGAGCTCCTACAATGAGCAGTTCTTC.

This chain joins TRBV14 and TRBJ1-2; a weak D match, TRBD1 (6 bases). The V gene's germline CDR1 is SGHDN and CDR2 FVKESK. The CDR3 is made up of 15 amino acids. V gave up 1 base and J gave up 8 bases, with 17 bases separating them. CDR3 protein: CASSQALSPGEGYTF. The CDR3 nucleotides are TGTGCCAGCAGCCAAGCATTGAGCCCAGGGGAAGGCTACACCTTC.

This clone was picked up one time. This rearrangement joins TRBV14 to TRBJ2-3, with D possibly matching TRBD2 (5 bases). Germline V lookup: CDR1 SGHDN, CDR2 FVKESK. The length of the CDR3 is 12 residues. Trimming removed 4 bases at V and 6 bases at J, with 8 bases between. The CDR3 DNA is TGTGCCAGCAGCCCCCGCGGGGATACGCAGTATTTT. Translated, it gives CASSPRGDTQYF.

The chain links TRBV6-5 to TRBJ1-4, with 7 bases fitting TRBD1. CDR3 length: 16 residues. Unmatched junction bases numbered 10, after V lost 4 bases and J lost 5 bases. Looked up from germline, CDR1 is MNHEY and CDR2 is SVGAGI. This chain's CDR3 is CASSFDRDSGNEKLFF. The CDR3 bases are TGTGCCAGCAGTTTTGACCGGGACAGTGGGAATGAAAAACTGTTTTTT.

V usage is TRBV3-1 (or the pseudogene TRBV3-2) and J usage is TRBJ1-6, with D unclear. Germline assignment: CDR1 LGHDT and CDR2 YNNKEL (reference sequence). The CDR3 length is 15 residues. V lost 4 bases to trimming and J lost 5 bases, with 12 bases between them. The CDR3 DNA follows: TGTGCCAGCAGCCGCGGGTTTGGGGATAATTCACCCCTCCACTTT. The encoded protein is CASSRGFGDNSPLHF.

The CDR3 coding sequence is TGCAGTGCTAGTCAGGGGAACTCCTATAATTCACCCCTCCACTTT. As protein: CSASQGNSYNSPLHF. The chain links TRBV20-1 to TRBJ1-6; D is perhaps TRBD1 (6 bases). The CDR3 is made up of 15 amino acids. V was cut by 3 bases and J by 0 bases, with 9 bases left in between. Germline-derived CDR1 and CDR2 are DFQATT and SNEGSKA (reference sequence).

The chain is built from TRBV30 and TRBJ1-2, with TRBD1 as a possible D gene (5 bases). This CDR3 has 12 residues. The ends were cut back, 0 bases at V and 7 bases at J, with 9 bases in the middle. Germline values: CDR1 GTSNPN, CDR2 SVGIG (reference sequence). CDR3 protein: CAWSVAGLGYTF. CDR3 DNA sequence: TGTGCCTGGAGTGTGGCAGGGCTTGGCTACACCTTC.